This T cell receptor beta chain is from a study of shared clonotypes between healthy human individuals. Study-wide results and limits: At large depth, rarefaction still showed sorted-subset sequencing to be incomplete. How much donors shared clonotypes was expected to be affected by sequencing depth.

On this clone itself: Antigen: not known.

Genomic DNA of each subset was evenly split across several immunoSEQ plates. TCRdb's table, derived via immunoSEQ multiplex PCR, lists solely in-frame clones and lacks some. The top ten clones hold around 1.8% of a sample with hundreds of thousands of clones, roughly 72% of them seen once. The sequence was obtained from a woman in her 30s in good health. Material: memory CD4+ T cells sorted from blood. Subset given: CD45RA-negative fraction.

The CDR3 DNA follows: TGTGCCAGCAGCTTAGTTACTCTTACCAGAGAGACCCAGTACTTC. Its translation: CASSLVTLTRETQYF. The gene calls are TRBV7-2 and TRBJ2-5; D is uncertain. This CDR3 region has 15 residues. Trimming stripped 1 base from V and 4 bases from J, with 13 bases between. Germline V gene data show CDR1 as SGHTA and CDR2 as FQGNSA. Filled out from reference TRBV7-2 and TRBJ2-5, the complete variable domain reads GAGVSQSPSNKVTEKGKDVELRCDPISGHTALYWYRQSLGQGLEFLIYFQGNSAPDKSGLPSDRFSAERTGGSVSTLTIQRTQQEDSAVYLCASSLVTLTRETQYFGPGTRLLVL.